Only a few counts were recorded for the clone carrying this T cell receptor beta chain. What it binds is unknown. The germline CDR1 and CDR2 sequences are MGHRA and YSYEKL. The CDR3 spans 14 residues. Trimming shortened V by 8 bases and J by 2 bases, and 12 bases separated the two germline ends. Clones were sequenced by immunoSEQ multiplex PCR, and TCRdb holds only the in-frame ones, with some missing. The table includes around 130,000 clones, 87% detected once. This sample is drawn from a study of T cell responses to AZD1222 COVID-19 vaccine. The study, taken as a whole, reports: Possibly, clonal diversity was underestimated; donors were largely white British and included more females. Along spike, vaccine-associated CD4 TCRs were found throughout, with dominance at 160-218 and 743-854. Repertoire sampling occurred only after the peak T cell response. Increased Spike-specific TCR breadth and depth were observed after two AZD1222 doses.

The sample was peripheral blood, taken on day 0 of AZD1222 vaccination. This chain joins TRBV4-1 and TRBJ1-4; D may be TRBD1 (5 bases). This receptor was obtained from an adult in good health. CDR3 loop: CASGWGRTNEKLFF. The CDR3 coding sequence is TGCGCCAGCGGATGGGGGAGGACTAATGAAAAACTGTTTTTT.